A selection of T cell receptor beta chains follows, all from one sample in a study of shared clonotypes between healthy human individuals. Method: immunoSEQ multiplex PCR; TCRdb's copy keeps in-frame clones and lacks some. The profile shows around 2.1 million clones, approximately 94% of them singletons. The sample consisted of naive CD4+ T cells sorted from blood. These receptors were taken from a young man in good health. Both conserved end residues are part of each CDR3. Where a row states a size, it is once, few, many or the class of an expanded clone; other rows omit it.

J gene | V gene | CDR3 length | clone size | CDR3 protein
TRBJ2-7 | TRBV11-2 | 14 | . | CASSREPGPYEQYF
TRBJ2-7 | TRBV5-1 | 14 | . | CASSPPGQRYEQYF
TRBJ2-2 | TRBV27 | 13 | . | CASRPGLGRELFF
TRBJ1-5 | TRBV19 | 13 | . | CASSIMGNQPQHF
TRBJ1-6 | TRBV19 | 21 | . | CASSIWDRGRRGSSYNSPLHF
TRBJ1-1 | TRBV5-4 | 15 | once | CASSKTGTGNTEAFF
TRBJ1-2 | TRBV19 | 12 | . | CASSIQGVGYTF
TRBJ1-1 | TRBV6-4 | 13 | . | CASSSDSYTEAFF
TRBJ2-2 | TRBV14 | 14 | . | CASSPSINTGELFF
TRBJ2-7 | TRBV27 | 12 | . | CASRPPGGEQYF
TRBJ1-1 | TRBV11-1 | 18 | . | CASSLGLRGQGVGTEAFF
TRBJ1-2 | TRBV20-1 | 9 | . | CSARDIPVF
TRBJ2-3 | TRBV19 | 13 | . | CASEGRETDTQYF
TRBJ1-1 | TRBV6-5 | 14 | . | CASSPGGATSEAFF
TRBJ2-1 | TRBV7-2 | 14 | . | CASSRDYNVNEQFF
TRBJ2-3 | TRBV5-4 | 17 | . | CASSSGTGGISTDTQYF
TRBJ1-5 | TRBV30 | 14 | once | CAWSVLGENQPQHF
TRBJ2-2 | TRBV11-2 | 14 | . | CASSSYRGSGELFF
TRBJ2-2 | TRBV5-4 | 16 | . | CASSVELAGGTGELFF
TRBJ1-2 | TRBV6-4 | 15 | . | CASSDSAGGDYGYTF
TRBJ1-6 | TRBV7-9 | 15 | . | CASSGQGAGNSPLHF
TRBJ1-3 | TRBV18 | 16 | . | CASSPPGHSSGNTIYF
TRBJ1-6 | TRBV7-2 | 19 | . | CASSFLSGAGISYNSPLHF
TRBJ2-7 | TRBV7-2 | 16 | . | CASSLAGQGILYEQYF
TRBJ1-2 | TRBV5-1 | 13 | . | CASSLDSSYGYTF
TRBJ2-2 | TRBV5-1 | 16 | . | CASSFIRAPPPGELFF
TRBJ1-1 | TRBV5-6 | 14 | few | CASSLSRVSAEAFF
TRBJ2-7 | TRBV10-1 | 13 | . | CASSAQIGDEQYF
TRBJ1-3 | TRBV5-1 | 13 | . | CASSGGPGNTIYF
TRBJ2-3 | TRBV10-3 | 16 | once | CAISESSGTLTDTQYF
TRBJ1-1 | TRBV6-5 | 11 | . | CASSSRAEAFF
TRBJ1-2 | TRBV18 | 16 | once | CASSPPSGQGLYGYTF
TRBJ1-2 | TRBV2 | 10 | . | CASGRDGYTF
TRBJ2-2 | TRBV11-2 | 17 | . | CASSLLSEQGVTGELFF
TRBJ1-5 | TRBV10-3 | 15 | . | CAISESREGGQPQHF
TRBJ1-2 | TRBV25-1 | 14 | . | CASSPPGRTDGYTF
TRBJ2-2 | TRBV6-5 | 15 | . | CASSPGGSGTGELFF
TRBJ1-2 | TRBV6-1 | 14 | . | CASTSTTVHGGYTF
TRBJ2-3 | TRBV13 | 13 | . | CASSLRFTDTQYF
TRBJ2-5 | TRBV29-1 | 13 | . | CSVISSGRETQYF
TRBJ1-2 | TRBV25-1 | 15 | . | CASSESVTAVYGYTF
TRBJ2-1 | TRBV4-3 | 15 | . | CASSQQAGGQGEQFF
TRBJ2-2 | TRBV14 | 13 | . | CASSQMGPGELFF
TRBJ2-1 | TRBV4-3 | 20 | once | CASSQLASSNSGRVYNEQFF
TRBJ1-2 | TRBV15 | 18 | . | CATSREGGGASYNYGYTF
TRBJ1-1 | TRBV2 | 15 | . | CASSEAGRENTEAFF
TRBJ2-1 | TRBV29-1 | 12 | . | CSAGGLPNEQFF
TRBJ1-1 | TRBV16 | 13 | . | CASSQGGTTEAFF
TRBJ2-1 | TRBV7-2 | 15 | . | CASSSQGLVYNEQFF
TRBJ2-2 | TRBV19 | 14 | . | CASSIVGGPGELFF
TRBJ1-5 | TRBV19 | 13 | . | CASRAGGWEPQHF
TRBJ1-2 | TRBV27 | 13 | few | CASSFRGGYGYTF